This paragraph reports one T cell receptor (beta chain). Treatment described: randomized to nivolumab then ipilimumab (arm A) or the reverse (arm B). The source of the sample is a study of sequential checkpoint blockade in melanoma. The CDR3 runs to 15 residues. Deletions cut 2 bases from V and 0 bases from J, with 11 bases between. Germline values: CDR1 SGHTA, CDR2 FQGNSA. Only in-frame clones appear in the TCRdb table, and some are missing; sequencing was by immunoSEQ multiplex PCR. Here the sample spans about 17,000 clones, 72% being singletons. Material: CD8+ T cells sorted from blood (inferred from file names), obtained from a patient given nivolumab and ipilimumab in sequence. This sequence was found in a human donor with melanoma. The J gene is TRBJ2-7, the V gene TRBV7-2; perhaps TRBD1 as D (6 bases). CDR3 residues: CASSLLDSVSYEQYF. The DNA of the CDR3 is TGTGCCAGCAGCTTACTGGACAGCGTCTCCTACGAGCAGTACTTC.